The rows below give T cell receptor beta chains drawn from one sample of a study of cytomegalovirus exposure and HLA in healthy donors. TCRdb keeps only in-frame clones here, not all; method: immunoSEQ multiplex PCR. Counted here are 65,000 to 75,000 clones, approximately 67% occurring once; the ten biggest clones make up approximately 2.2%. The sample taken for sequencing was PBMCs. The receptors derive from a woman in her thirties in good health and CMV-seronegative. The CDR3 runs from the conserved cysteine through the conserved F or W. A D gene is named only where the DNA matches it firmly. Clone size, where shown, is once, few, many, or a class for clones that have expanded.

J: TRBJ2-7
size: few
V: TRBV9
D: .
CDR3: CASSSQRGGRYEQYF
DNA: TGTGCCAGCAGCAGCCAAAGGGGGGGGCGGTACGAGCAGTACTTC

J: TRBJ2-7
size: .
V: TRBV7-3
D: .
CDR3: CASSLVSGSTNYEQYF
DNA: TGTGCCAGCAGCTTAGTTAGCGGCAGTACTAACTACGAGCAGTACTTC

J: TRBJ1-2
size: .
V: TRBV11-2
D: .
CDR3: CASSPTKENYGYTF
DNA: TGTGCCAGCAGCCCCACCAAAGAGAACTATGGCTACACCTTC

J: TRBJ2-1
size: .
V: TRBV2
D: .
CDR3: CASSAEFSYNEQFF
DNA: TGTGCCAGCAGTGCGGAGTTCTCCTACAATGAGCAGTTCTTC

J: TRBJ2-7
size: .
V: TRBV5-5
D: .
CDR3: CASSNDYGGEQYF
DNA: TGTGCCAGCAGCAACGACTACGGAGGCGAGCAGTACTTC

J: TRBJ1-4
size: .
V: TRBV27
D: TRBD1
CDR3: CASSWGQRREKLFF
DNA: TGTGCCAGCAGCTGGGGACAGCGAAGGGAAAAACTGTTTTTT

J: TRBJ2-3
size: few
V: TRBV7-2
D: .
CDR3: CASSRVLEGDTQYF
DNA: TGTGCCAGCAGCCGGGTACTAGAGGGAGATACGCAGTATTTT

J: TRBJ1-5
size: .
V: TRBV7-2
D: .
CDR3: CASSLGGGDSNQPQHF
DNA: TGTGCCAGCAGCTTGGGGGGGGGCGATAGCAATCAGCCCCAGCATTTT

J: TRBJ2-5
size: few
V: TRBV4-1
D: TRBD2
CDR3: CASSQGLAVQETQYF
DNA: TGCGCCAGCAGCCAAGGACTAGCGGTGCAAGAGACCCAGTACTTC

J: TRBJ1-4
size: .
V: TRBV5-1
D: TRBD1
CDR3: CASSFGQGVNTEKLFF
DNA: TGCGCCAGCAGCTTCGGACAGGGGGTGAATACGGAAAAACTGTTTTTT

J: TRBJ2-3
size: .
V: TRBV7-8
D: TRBD2
CDR3: CASSLTSGGTPDTQYF
DNA: TGTGCCAGCAGCTTAACTAGCGGGGGAACACCAGATACGCAGTATTTT

J: TRBJ1-2
size: few
V: TRBV7-9
D: .
CDR3: CASSAIRGTYGYTF
DNA: TGTGCCAGCAGCGCTATCAGGGGAACCTATGGCTACACCTTC

J: TRBJ2-3
size: .
V: TRBV6-6
D: .
CDR3: CASRTEGLTDTQYF
DNA: TGTGCCAGCAGAACCGAGGGACTCACAGATACGCAGTATTTT

J: TRBJ2-1
size: .
V: TRBV6-5
D: TRBD2
CDR3: CASSFPSGTYNEQFF
DNA: TGTGCCAGCAGTTTTCCTAGCGGGACTTACAATGAGCAGTTCTTC

J: TRBJ2-7
size: .
V: TRBV2
D: .
CDR3: CASSVVRGSYEQYF
DNA: TGTGCCAGCAGTGTTGTCAGGGGCTCCTACGAGCAGTACTTC

J: TRBJ1-2
size: .
V: TRBV5-1
D: .
CDR3: CASSLGPANYGYTF
DNA: TGCGCCAGCAGCTTGGGCCCAGCTAACTATGGCTACACCTTC

J: TRBJ1-3
size: few
V: TRBV5-8
D: .
CDR3: CASSLTGNTIYF
DNA: TGTGCCAGCAGCTTGACAGGAAACACCATATATTTT

J: TRBJ1-1
size: few
V: TRBV4-3
D: .
CDR3: CASSKGGGLMNTEAFF
DNA: TGCGCCAGCAGCAAGGGGGGGGGACTCATGAACACTGAAGCTTTCTTT

J: TRBJ2-7
size: .
V: TRBV7-9
D: TRBD2
CDR3: CSGQRGANEQYF
DNA: TGTTCCGGCCAGCGGGGGGCAAACGAGCAGTACTTC

J: TRBJ1-3
size: few
V: TRBV4-2
D: TRBD1
CDR3: CASSQDALQGAKGNTIYF
DNA: TGTGCCAGCAGCCAAGATGCCCTTCAGGGGGCAAAAGGAAACACCATATATTTT

J: TRBJ2-1
size: .
V: TRBV23-1
D: TRBD2
CDR3: CASTTLAGGALYNEQFF
DNA: TGCGCCAGCACCACCCTAGCGGGGGGGGCCCTATACAATGAGCAGTTCTTC

J: TRBJ2-7
size: .
V: TRBV13
D: .
CDR3: CASSLGAGYEQYF
DNA: TGTGCCAGCAGCTTAGGCGCCGGCTACGAGCAGTACTTC

J: TRBJ2-7
size: once
V: TRBV10-1
D: .
CDR3: CASIVAAYEQYF
DNA: TGCGCCAGCATAGTAGCTGCCTACGAGCAGTACTTC

J: TRBJ2-7
size: few
V: TRBV10-3
D: TRBD1
CDR3: CAISEAAGTGQYF
DNA: TGTGCCATCAGTGAAGCGGCCGGGACAGGGCAGTACTTC

J: TRBJ1-1
size: .
V: TRBV5-1
D: TRBD1
CDR3: CASSDGTGGTEAFF
DNA: TGCGCCAGCAGCGACGGGACAGGGGGGACTGAAGCTTTCTTT

J: TRBJ1-5
size: .
V: TRBV27
D: TRBD1
CDR3: CASSPAYGGQGRNQPQHF
DNA: TGTGCCAGCAGTCCAGCCTATGGGGGACAGGGGCGGAATCAGCCCCAGCATTTT

J: TRBJ2-7
size: few
V: TRBV6-5
D: TRBD2
CDR3: CASTPGRVTYEQYF
DNA: TGTGCCAGCACCCCCGGGAGGGTCACCTACGAGCAGTACTTC

J: TRBJ1-5
size: .
V: TRBV21-1
D: .
CDR3: CASNPGGKNQPQHF
DNA: TGTGCCAGCAACCCCGGGGGTAAGAATCAGCCCCAGCATTTT